Shown below are 9 T cell receptor beta chains from a single sample sequenced in a study of cytomegalovirus exposure and HLA in healthy donors (TCRdb year 2017). The library was produced with the immunoSEQ multiplex PCR assay. A mixture of 60 forward primers for TCR Vbeta segments and 13 reverse primers for TCR Jbeta segments was used in the multiplex PCR. The immuneACCESS repertoire file appears here via TCRdb, limited to in-frame rearrangements. These files lack a portion of the clones; in checked studies, under half of the deficit traces to unresolved V genes, and the cause of the others is not known. This sample lists 95,000 to 150,000 clones; around 82% were detected once. The ten largest clones capture 11% of the sample. Sequencing input: PBMCs. All receptors derive from a man aged 25 to 45 in good health and CMV-seropositive.

The chain recombines TRBV28 with TRBJ1-2; weak D call: TRBD1 (6 bases). Germline values: CDR1 MDHEN, CDR2 SYDVKM. V lost 8 bases and J 3 bases, leaving 19 bases between the germline ends. The CDR3 loop spans 15 amino acids. In DNA form, the CDR3 reads TGTGCCAGCTTAAGGGGAGGGGGATCTTACTATGGCTACACCTTC. Residues: CASLRGGGSYYGYTF.

CDR3 protein: CASVTSGAQDPLHF. CDR3 coding DNA: TGTGCCAGCGTAACAAGCGGGGCGCAGGATCCCCTCCACTTT. The rearrangement joins TRBV28 to TRBJ1-6; the D gene is possibly TRBD1 (5 bases). Between the trimmed V and J ends, which lost 8 bases and 13 bases, there was a span of 21 bases. This CDR3 comprises 14 residues. The germline V gene encodes CDR1 MDHEN and CDR2 SYDVKM.

The chain has TRBV9 and TRBJ1-2; TRBD1 matches 10 bases. Trimming at V came to 4 bases and at J to 2 bases, leaving 5 bases not matched to a gene. This CDR3 is 15 amino acids long. Germline V CDR1 and CDR2: SGDLS, YYNGEE. The CDR3 sequence: CASSTWTGGNYGYTF. DNA for the CDR3: TGTGCCAGCAGCACCTGGACAGGGGGAAACTATGGCTACACCTTC.

The V gene is TRBV28, the J gene TRBJ2-1, with 9 nucleotides matching TRBD2. The germline V gene has CDR1 MDHEN and CDR2 SYDVKM. Losses at the gene ends were 5 bases for V and 7 bases for J; bases not matched to a gene: 12. This CDR3 comprises 16 residues. For the CDR3, the DNA is TGTGCCAGCAGTCCACTCGGGACTAGCTTGGGTAATGAGCAGTTCTTC. This codes for CASSPLGTSLGNEQFF.

The chain couples TRBV27 to TRBJ2-7; TRBD2 matches at 9 bases. V was pared by 8 bases and J by 4 bases, with 12 bases of the junction left unmatched. The CDR3 consists of 15 residues. Germline V gene sequence: CDR1 MNHEY, CDR2 SMNVEV (reference sequence). CDR3 sequence (DNA): TGTGCCAGCTGTATTAAGGGTCTAGCGGGATACGAGCAGTACTTC. This translates into CASCIKGLAGYEQYF.

This clone turned up a few times. This chain joins TRBV27 and TRBJ2-7; D possibly corresponds to TRBD2 (6 bases). The CDR3 contains 13 residues. The germline gives CDR1 MNHEY, CDR2 SMNVEV (reference sequence). The V end was cut by 4 bases, the J end by 6 bases, with 13 bases between. This CDR3 is CASSYRDLGEQYF. DNA of the CDR3: TGTGCCAGCAGTTATCGGGACTTGGGCGAGCAGTACTTC.

The chain recombines TRBV4-3 with TRBJ2-2; maybe TRBD2 (5 bases). CDR1 and CDR2 (germline): LGHNA, YSLEER. This CDR3 contains 18 residues. V gave up 0 bases and J gave up 6 bases, with 20 bases separating them. The CDR3 is CASSQEAVGVGKAGELFF. The CDR3 bases are TGCGCCAGCAGCCAAGAAGCGGTCGGTGTTGGGAAGGCCGGGGAGCTGTTTTTT.

V and J are TRBV11-2 and TRBJ1-4; TRBD1 matches 9 bases. Germline trimming cut 6 bases from V and 10 bases from J; bases unmatched to any gene: 9. The germline CDR1 and CDR2 sequences are SGHAT and FQNNGV. This CDR3 has 14 amino acids. CDR3 nucleotides: TGTGCCAGCAGTTTTACAGGGGGCGCCCGAAAACTGTTTTTT. This translates into CASSFTGGARKLFF.

The V gene is TRBV5-4, the J gene TRBJ2-7; 8 positions agree with TRBD2. Germline V lookup: CDR1 SGHNT, CDR2 YYREEE (reference sequence). The CDR3 runs to 13 residues. V shed 4 bases, J shed 6 bases, and the junction held 6 bases outside the gene matches. The CDR3 region is CASSQSTSGEQYF. CDR3 DNA: TGTGCCAGCAGCCAGTCCACTAGCGGCGAGCAGTACTTC.